A single sample gave rise to the 14 T cell receptor beta chains below, sequenced in a study of T cells in Graves' hyperthyroidism and ophthalmopathy. Amplified TCR beta CDR3 regions came from RNA transcripts. The HTBI primer set drove a first-round RT-PCR of the TCR CDR3. TCRdb re-analysed the multiplex PCR reads in MiXCR, keeping a single row per CDR3 protein. The table lists over 450,000 distinct CDR3 sequences, about 15% of them singletons. Sequences were obtained from blood. The receptors here all came from a woman in her late teens or twenties with Graves' hyperthyroidism.

This clonotype was seen only a few times. The chain couples TRBV30 to TRBJ1-2; a possible D gene is TRBD1 (5 bases). Between the trimmed V and J ends, which lost 8 bases and 7 bases, there was a span of 11 bases. The CDR3 has 10 amino acids. The germline gives CDR1 GTSNPN, CDR2 SVGIG (reference sequence). The CDR3 region has the DNA TGTGCCGGAGGGGTGGGTGGCTACACCTTC. It encodes CAGGVGGYTF.

This clonotype was detected a few times. The rearrangement links TRBV3-1 to TRBJ2-1, with 11 positions matching TRBD2. Losses at the gene ends were 3 bases for V and 4 bases for J; bases not matched to a gene: 5. The CDR3 has 16 residues. The germline V gene encodes CDR1 LGHDT and CDR2 YNNKEL (reference sequence). CDR3 nucleotides: TGTGCCAGCAGCCATCTAGCGGGAGGCTTTTACAATGAGCAGTTCTTC. Encoded protein: CASSHLAGGFYNEQFF.

Turning to this clonotype: A read error may explain this, as a much larger clone is one base away. The missing conserved phenylalanine or tryptophan at the end of this CDR3 makes a read error likely. V usage is TRBV19 and J usage is TRBJ2-2, with 12 nucleotides matching TRBD2. Germline trimming cut 5 bases from V and 0 bases from J; bases unmatched to any gene: 4. CDR3 size: 17 residues. Germline CDR1 LNHDA, CDR2 SQIVND (reference sequence). CDR3 residues: CASSSRTSGTNTGELFL. DNA for the CDR3: TGTGCCAGTAGTTCCCGGACTAGCGGGACGAACACCGGGGAGCTGTTTCTT.

Worth noting for this clonotype: A read error may explain this, as a much larger clone is one base away. V usage is TRBV24-1 and J usage is TRBJ2-7; no clear D gene. The germline CDR1 and CDR2 sequences are KGHDR and SFDVKD. The CDR3 sequence is 13 residues long. In DNA, the CDR3 is TGTGACACCAACTCGGGCACCTCCTACGAGCAGTACTTC. Translated: CDTNSGTSYEQYF.

This clonotype was recorded many times. The rearrangement joins TRBV19 to TRBJ1-6; D possibly corresponds to TRBD1 (5 bases). The CDR3 spans 16 residues. V dropped 4 bases and J dropped 7 bases, with 17 bases sitting between them. From germline, CDR1 is LNHDA and CDR2 SQIVND (reference sequence). The CDR3 DNA reads as TGTGCCAGTAGTAGGGGGTCCTGGGTGAGAAATTCACCCCTCCACTTT. It yields the protein CASSRGSWVRNSPLHF.

Concerning this clonotype itself: Given a much more abundant clone one base away, this may be a read error. The chain carries TRBV27 and TRBJ2-7; no clear D. The CDR3 loop spans 13 amino acids. Trimming removed 5 bases from V and 1 base from J, with 9 bases in between. In germline, CDR1 is MNHEY, CDR2 SMNVEV (reference sequence). The CDR3 region is CASSRAQSYEQYF. The CDR3 bases are TGTGCCAGCAGTCGTGCACAGTCCTACGAGCAGTACTTC.

The J gene is TRBJ2-5, the V gene TRBV5-1; D gene uncertain. V was trimmed by 4 bases and J by 1 base, leaving 11 bases between them. The CDR3 consists of 14 residues. Germline CDR1 reads SGHRS; CDR2 reads YFSETQ. The CDR3 spells CASSTGHSQETQYF. Here the CDR3 DNA reads TGCGCCAGCAGCACGGGTCATTCCCAAGAGACCCAGTACTTC. Full variable domain (missing parts from reference TRBV5-1 and TRBJ2-5): KAGVTQTPRYLIKTRGQQVTLSCSPISGHRSVSWYQQTPGQGLQFLFEYFSETQRNKGNFPGRFSGRQFSNSRSEMNVSTLELGDSALYLCASSTGHSQETQYFGPGTRLLVL.

This clonotype was seen repeatedly, ten times or more. J is TRBJ1-2 and V is TRBV7-2, with 8 bases aligning to TRBD1. CDR1 is SGHTA and CDR2 is FQGNSA in the germline V gene. J was trimmed by 4 bases and V by 5 bases; bases with no gene match: 6. The CDR3 covers 14 residues. The CDR3 coding sequence is TGTGCCAGCAGCCCTATGACAGGGGTCTATGGCTACACCTTC. It codes for CASSPMTGVYGYTF.

This clonotype was counted at least ten times. The J gene is TRBJ2-3, the V gene TRBV4-1, with D possibly TRBD2 on 5 matching bases. Germline V gene lookup returns CDR1 MGHRA and CDR2 YSYEKL. This CDR3 spans 15 amino acids. V dropped 4 bases and J dropped 0 bases, with 11 bases sitting between them. The CDR3 DNA follows: TGCGCCAGCAGCCCACGCCCGGGAAGCACAGATACGCAGTATTTT. Residues: CASSPRPGSTDTQYF.

At least ten counts were recorded for this clonotype. V and J are TRBV12-5 and TRBJ1-2; D uncertain. The V end was cut by 1 base, the J end by 4 bases, with 10 bases between. CDR1 is LGHNT, CDR2 FRNRAP, per germline. CDR3 size: 14 residues. The CDR3 loop is CASGLARGTYGYTF. Written as DNA, the CDR3 is TGTGCTAGTGGTTTGGCACGAGGTACCTATGGCTACACCTTC.

A remark on this clonotype: Sequence at one end of the junction differs from germline and may be a read error. J is TRBJ1-2 and V is TRBV7-2, with 7 bases matching TRBD1. CDR1 SGHTA and CDR2 FQGNSA come from the germline V gene. The CDR3 extends over 17 amino acids. As DNA, the CDR3 is TGTGCCAGCAGCCCCCTCATGCTGGGACAGACTTTCTATGGCTACGCCTTC. This codes for CASSPLMLGQTFYGYAF.

The chain carries TRBV12-3 or TRBV12-4 and TRBJ2-1; TRBD2 is a possible D gene (6 bases). V lost 6 bases and J lost 3, with 12 bases in between. The length of the CDR3 is 14 residues. DNA of the CDR3: TGTGCCAGCAGCTCTTTTAGCGGCTACAATGAGCAGTTCTTC. As protein: CASSSFSGYNEQFF.

This clonotype was detected many times. The chain carries TRBV20-1 and TRBJ2-3; 9 bases line up with TRBD2. J gave up 5 bases and V 3 bases, and 18 bases lay outside the gene matches. Germline loops: CDR1 DFQATT, CDR2 SNEGSKA (reference sequence). This CDR3 is built from 18 residues. CDR3 amino acids: CSARGVSSGAKTGDTQYF. The CDR3, as DNA: TGCAGTGCTAGGGGGGTTTCTAGCGGGGCAAAGACCGGAGATACGCAGTATTTT.

This clonotype was counted only a few times. The chain combines TRBV19 with TRBJ1-4, with 9 bases fitting TRBD1. CDR1 LNHDA and CDR2 SQIVND come from the germline V gene (reference sequence). V lost 7 bases to trimming and J lost 4 bases; unmatched junction nucleotides: 4. This CDR3 is 14 amino acids long. The CDR3 reads CASNWGQGNEKLFF. CDR3 nucleotides: TGTGCCAGTAATTGGGGACAGGGTAATGAAAAACTGTTTTTT.